Listed below are T cell receptor beta chains from one sample, sequenced in a study of T cell responses to AZD1222 COVID-19 vaccine. The repertoire was sequenced with immunoSEQ multiplex PCR; TCRdb's copy has only in-frame clones and lacks some. The sample contains about 190,000 clones, approximately 91% of which appear only once. The sample in question was peripheral blood, obtained on day 0 of AZD1222 vaccination. Receptors originate from an adult in good health. Both conserved end residues are part of each CDR3. The order of the fields is V gene, D gene, J gene, clone size, CDR3 DNA, CDR3 protein. A D gene is named only where the DNA matches it firmly. Clone size is shown for a subset of rows, as once, few, many or a class of expanded clone.

>TRBV7-2|.|TRBJ1-4|once
TGTGCCAGCAGCTCTACCCTCCCTAATGAAAAACTGTTTTTT
CASSSTLPNEKLFF
>TRBV6-6|.|TRBJ1-5|once
TGTGCCAGCAGTTACCCGGGGGTAGGCAATCAGCCCCAGCATTTT
CASSYPGVGNQPQHF
>TRBV9|TRBD2|TRBJ2-3|.
TGTGCCAGCAGCGTAGAACTAGCGGGAGAGCCGCAGTATTTT
CASSVELAGEPQYF
>TRBV4-1|TRBD1|TRBJ2-7|.
TGCGCCAGCAGCCAGGGGGACAGAGGTCACTACGAGCAGTACTTC
CASSQGDRGHYEQYF
>TRBV18|TRBD1|TRBJ2-6|.
TGTGCCAGCTCACCAAATCAGGGGGCAGGCGGGGCCAACGTCCTGACTTTC
CASSPNQGAGGANVLTF
>TRBV4-3|.|TRBJ1-4|.
TGCGCCAGCAGCCAAGGCGGCCGGGGCGCTAATGAAAAACTGTTTTTT
CASSQGGRGANEKLFF
>TRBV28|TRBD1|TRBJ2-3|.
TGTGCCAGCAGCTTCGACAGGGGGTCTTCTAGCACAGATACGCAGTATTTT
CASSFDRGSSSTDTQYF
>TRBV15|.|TRBJ1-2|.
TGTGCCACCAGCAGAGTGAAAGGAGGTGGCTACACCTTC
CATSRVKGGGYTF
>TRBV21-1|.|TRBJ2-1|.
TGTGCCAGCAGCAAAGCGCTTTCCCGGGGTTCCTACAATGAGCAGTTCTTC
CASSKALSRGSYNEQFF
>TRBV7-2|.|TRBJ1-2|.
TGTGCCAGCAGCCAACGCCCGGCGGACACGACCCCCGTTAACTATGGCTACACCTTC
CASSQRPADTTPVNYGYTF
>TRBV29-1|TRBD1|TRBJ1-1|once
TGCAGCGTTTCCCAACAGGGGGGGAACACTGAAGCTTTCTTT
CSVSQQGGNTEAFF
>TRBV18|.|TRBJ2-2|once
TGTGCCAGCTCCCCACCGGACACCGGGGAGCTGTTTTTT
CASSPPDTGELFF
>TRBV7-2|.|TRBJ1-5|.
TGTGCCAGCAGCTTAGGATTAGGCAGGGTGTGGTCGGAGCCCCAGCATTTT
CASSLGLGRVWSEPQHF
>TRBV27|.|TRBJ1-2|few
TGTGCCAGCAGTTTAAGCCCGGGAACTAACTATGGCTACACCTTC
CASSLSPGTNYGYTF
>TRBV5-1|.|TRBJ2-7|.
TGCGCCAGCAGGGAAGGGACTTCAGGCGAGCAGTACTTC
CASREGTSGEQYF
>TRBV28|.|TRBJ1-1|.
TGTGCCAGCAGTTTACCGGCAATCAGCCCGAACACTGAAGCTTTCTTT
CASSLPAISPNTEAFF
>TRBV27|.|TRBJ2-5|.
TGTGCCAGCAGTTTCGGTGGGGACGGAAGAGAGACCCAGTACTTC
CASSFGGDGRETQYF